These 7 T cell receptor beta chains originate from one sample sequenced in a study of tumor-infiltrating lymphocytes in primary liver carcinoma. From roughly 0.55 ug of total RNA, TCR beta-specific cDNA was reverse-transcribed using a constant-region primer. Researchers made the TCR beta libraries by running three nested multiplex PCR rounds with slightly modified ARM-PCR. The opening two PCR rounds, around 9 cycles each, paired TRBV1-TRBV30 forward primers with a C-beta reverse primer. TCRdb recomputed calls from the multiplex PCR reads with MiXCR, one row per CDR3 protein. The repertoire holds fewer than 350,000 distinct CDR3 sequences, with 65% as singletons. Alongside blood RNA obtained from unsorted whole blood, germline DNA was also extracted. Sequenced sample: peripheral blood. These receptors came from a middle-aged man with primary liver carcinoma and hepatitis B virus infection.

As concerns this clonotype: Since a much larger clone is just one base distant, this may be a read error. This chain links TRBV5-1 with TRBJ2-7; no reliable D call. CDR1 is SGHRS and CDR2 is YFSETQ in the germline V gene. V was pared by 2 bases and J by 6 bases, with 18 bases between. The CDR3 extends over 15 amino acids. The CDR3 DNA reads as TGCGCCAGCAGCTTAGAGGTCTCTCTAGAATGCGAGCAGTACTTC. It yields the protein CASSLEVSLECEQYF. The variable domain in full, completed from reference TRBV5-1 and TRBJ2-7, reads KAGVTQTPRYLIKTRGQQVTLSCSPISGHRSVSWYQQTPGQGLQFLFEYFSETQRNKGNFPGRFSGRQFSNSRSEMNVSTLELGDSALYLCASSLEVSLECEQYFGPGTRLTVT.

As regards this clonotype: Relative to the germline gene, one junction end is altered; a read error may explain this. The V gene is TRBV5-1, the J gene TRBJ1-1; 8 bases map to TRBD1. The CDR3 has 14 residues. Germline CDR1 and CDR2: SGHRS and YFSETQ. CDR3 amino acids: CVSSLAGTGSEAFF. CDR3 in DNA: TGCGTCAGCAGCTTGGCCGGGACAGGCTCTGAAGCTTTCTTT.

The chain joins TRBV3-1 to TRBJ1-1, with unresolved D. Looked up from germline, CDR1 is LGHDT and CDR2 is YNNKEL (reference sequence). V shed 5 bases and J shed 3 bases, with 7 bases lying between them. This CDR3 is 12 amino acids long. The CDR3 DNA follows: TGTGCCAGCAGCAATGGGTACACTGAAGCTTTCTTT. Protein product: CASSNGYTEAFF.

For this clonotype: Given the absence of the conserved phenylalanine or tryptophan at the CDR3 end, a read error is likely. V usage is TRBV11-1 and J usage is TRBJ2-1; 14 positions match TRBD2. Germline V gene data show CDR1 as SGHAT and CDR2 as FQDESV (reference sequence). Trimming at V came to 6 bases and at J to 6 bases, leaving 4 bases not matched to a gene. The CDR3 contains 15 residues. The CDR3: CASRCGLAGGNEQFL. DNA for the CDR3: TGTGCCAGCAGATGTGGACTAGCGGGGGGCAATGAGCAGTTCTTA.

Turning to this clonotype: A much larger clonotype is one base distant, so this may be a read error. CDR3 in amino acids: CASSYSTGAPRELFF. In DNA, the CDR3 is TGTGCCAGCAGTTACTCGACTGGCGCTCCGAGGGAGCTGTTTTTT. The rearrangement joins TRBV6-5 to TRBJ2-2, with D unclear. Trimming left V 0 bases short and J 9 bases short, with 14 bases between. The V gene's germline CDR1 is MNHEY and CDR2 SVGAGI. This CDR3 has 15 residues.

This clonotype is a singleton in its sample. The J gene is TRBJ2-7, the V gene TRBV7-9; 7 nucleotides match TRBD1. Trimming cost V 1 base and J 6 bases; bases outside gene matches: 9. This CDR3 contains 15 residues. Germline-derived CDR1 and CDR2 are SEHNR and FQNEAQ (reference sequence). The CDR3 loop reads CASSLGGTVIGEQYF. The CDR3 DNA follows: TGTGCCAGCAGCTTAGGGGGGACAGTAATCGGCGAGCAGTACTTC. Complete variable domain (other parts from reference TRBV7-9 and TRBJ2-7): DTGVSQNPRHKITKRGQNVTFRCDPISEHNRLYWYRQTLGQGPEFLTYFQNEAQLEKSRLLSDRFSAERPKGSFSTLEIQRTEQGDSAMYLCASSLGGTVIGEQYFGPGTRLTVT.

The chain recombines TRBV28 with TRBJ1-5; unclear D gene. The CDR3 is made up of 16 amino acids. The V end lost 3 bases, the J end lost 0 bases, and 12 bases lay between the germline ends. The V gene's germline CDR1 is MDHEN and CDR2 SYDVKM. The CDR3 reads CASSLPRGSSNQPQHF. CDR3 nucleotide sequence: TGTGCCAGCAGTTTGCCCCGGGGTTCTAGCAATCAGCCCCAGCATTTT.